This passage covers 21 T cell receptor beta chains from one sample sequenced in a study of blood T cell repertoires in COVID-19. TCRdb keeps only in-frame clones here, not all; method: immunoSEQ multiplex PCR. The sample shows approximately 200,000 clones, 70% to 90% of them seen only once. Specimen: peripheral blood. These receptors were obtained from a human donor with active or convalescent COVID-19. The donor label of this sample is uncertain.

V and J are TRBV2 and TRBJ2-1, with D maybe TRBD2 (5 bases). The CDR3 covers 15 residues. CDR1 and CDR2 (germline): SNHLY, FYNNEI. V dropped 4 bases and J dropped 0 bases, with 10 bases sitting between them. CDR3 sequence reads: CASSVSSDSYNEQFF. DNA of the CDR3: TGTGCCAGCAGTGTTAGTAGCGACTCCTACAATGAGCAGTTCTTC.

CDR3 amino acids: CASSVLPGQNTEAFF. The DNA of the CDR3 is TGTGCCAGCAGCGTCCTCCCAGGGCAGAACACTGAAGCTTTCTTT. V is TRBV9 and J is TRBJ1-1, with D possibly TRBD1 on 5 matching bases. Germline V gene data show CDR1 as SGDLS and CDR2 as YYNGEE. Trimming took off 2 bases at V and 1 base at J, with 12 bases between the two ends. The CDR3 runs 15 residues.

V and J are TRBV5-1 and TRBJ2-7; 7 positions match TRBD2. Trimming removed 3 bases from V and 3 bases from J; junction bases left unmatched: 3. Germline CDR1 SGHRS, CDR2 YFSETQ. This CDR3 contains 13 residues. The CDR3 DNA reads TGCGCCAGCAGCTGGGGGGGTAGCTACGAGCAGTACTTC. Translation gives CASSWGGSYEQYF.

In this sample, this clone turned up once. The chain is built from TRBV5-6 and TRBJ1-1; 7 bases are a match to TRBD1. The CDR3 contains 14 residues. The germline V gene has CDR1 SGHDT and CDR2 YYEEEE. The V segment lost 3 bases and the J segment 2 bases; nucleotides outside the gene matches: 4. CDR3 in amino acids: CASSWRDSNTEAFF. CDR3 bases: TGTGCCAGCAGCTGGAGGGACAGCAACACTGAAGCTTTCTTT.

The chain is built from TRBV11-2 and TRBJ2-3; D not certain. V dropped 5 bases and J dropped 4 bases, with 10 bases sitting between them. This CDR3 spans 13 amino acids. Looked up from germline, CDR1 is SGHAT and CDR2 is FQNNGV. CDR3 DNA sequence: TGTGCCAGCAGCCCTATGAGATCAGATACGCAGTATTTT. Translating gives CASSPMRSDTQYF. Variable domain in full (rest from reference TRBV11-2 and TRBJ2-3): EAGVAQSPRYKIIEKRQSVAFWCNPISGHATLYWYQQILGQGPKLLIQFQNNGVVDDSQLPKDRFSAERLKGVDSTLKIQPAKLEDSAVYLCASSPMRSDTQYFGPGTRLTVL.

The rearrangement joins TRBV5-1 to TRBJ2-2; D is possibly TRBD2 (6 bases). Trimming pared 4 bases from V and 1 base from J, leaving 17 bases between. Germline CDR1 is SGHRS and CDR2 is YFSETQ. This CDR3 spans 17 amino acids. In DNA, the CDR3 is TGCGCCAGCAGCCCACCGGCGCCGGGGGTGAACACCGGGGAGCTGTTTTTT. This encodes CASSPPAPGVNTGELFF. Based on the CDR3 plus reference TRBV5-1 and TRBJ2-2, the full variable domain is KAGVTQTPRYLIKTRGQQVTLSCSPISGHRSVSWYQQTPGQGLQFLFEYFSETQRNKGNFPGRFSGRQFSNSRSEMNVSTLELGDSALYLCASSPPAPGVNTGELFFGEGSRLTVL.

This clone was detected a few times. The rearrangement uses TRBV7-3 and TRBJ2-7, with 11 nucleotides matching TRBD2. From germline, CDR1 is SGHTA and CDR2 FQGTGA. V lost 4 bases to trimming and J lost 2 bases; unmatched junction nucleotides: 4. This CDR3 spans 15 amino acids. Here the CDR3 reads CASSSDSGRAYEQYF. The CDR3 DNA sequence: TGTGCCAGCAGCTCGGATAGCGGGAGGGCCTACGAGCAGTACTTC.

This clone qualifies as medium-sized (0.01 to 0.1%). This rearrangement joins TRBV7-2 to TRBJ2-7, with a weak D call TRBD2 (6 bases). The germline V gene has CDR1 SGHTA and CDR2 FQGNSA. Trimming took 1 base from V and 2 from J, leaving 12 bases between them. This CDR3 comprises 15 residues. The CDR3 loop is CASSLVGGVAYEQYF. For the CDR3, the DNA is TGTGCCAGCAGCTTAGTGGGGGGAGTTGCCTACGAGCAGTACTTC. The whole variable domain, remainder taken from reference TRBV7-2 and TRBJ2-7, is GAGVSQSPSNKVTEKGKDVELRCDPISGHTALYWYRQSLGQGLEFLIYFQGNSAPDKSGLPSDRFSAERTGGSVSTLTIQRTQQEDSAVYLCASSLVGGVAYEQYFGPGTRLTVT.

CDR3 in amino acids: CASSSSTSGRTLYEQYF. The CDR3 coding sequence is TGTGCCAGCAGCTCATCGACTAGCGGGAGGACATTATACGAGCAGTACTTC. The rearrangement links TRBV28 to TRBJ2-7, with TRBD2 identical over 13 bases. Germline V lookup: CDR1 MDHEN, CDR2 SYDVKM. CDR3 length: 17 residues. After removal of 6 bases from V and 4 bases from J, the junction contained 12 bases not matched to a gene.

The J gene is TRBJ1-1, the V gene TRBV7-2; D is perhaps TRBD1 (5 bases). The CDR3 has 14 amino acids. Germline loops: CDR1 SGHTA, CDR2 FQGNSA. V shed 7 bases and J shed 5 bases, with 17 bases lying between them. CDR3 residues: CASIPGGVRTEAFF. In DNA form, the CDR3 reads TGTGCCAGCATCCCCGGGGGGGTTAGGACTGAAGCTTTCTTT.

A single count supports this clone. The chain uses TRBV13 and TRBJ2-7, with 11 bases that match TRBD1. Germline V gene lookup returns CDR1 PRHDT and CDR2 FYEKMQ (reference sequence). V shed 7 bases, J shed 4 bases, and the junction held 9 bases outside the gene matches. The CDR3 has 15 amino acids. In DNA form, the CDR3 reads TGTGCCAGCAACAACCCCGGGACAGGGGGTTACGAGCAGTACTTC. Residues: CASNNPGTGGYEQYF.

In DNA, the CDR3 is TGTGCCTGGGCCGTACGGGGCAATCAGCCCCAGCATTTT. Protein product: CAWAVRGNQPQHF. The genes are TRBV30 and TRBJ1-5; D gene uncertain. The CDR3 extends over 13 amino acids. Deletions cut 5 bases from V and 2 bases from J, with 10 bases between. Germline V gene sequence: CDR1 GTSNPN, CDR2 SVGIG (reference sequence).

The rearrangement uses TRBV5-4 and TRBJ2-5; 11 bases match TRBD2. The CDR3 spans 15 residues. From germline, CDR1 is SGHNT and CDR2 YYREEE (reference sequence). After removal of 4 bases from V and 4 bases from J, the junction contained 6 bases not matched to a gene. This chain's CDR3 is CASSTRLAGRETQYF. CDR3 nucleotides: TGTGCCAGCAGCACCAGACTAGCGGGAAGAGAGACCCAGTACTTC.

The chain has TRBV7-9 and TRBJ2-1; 7 bases map to TRBD2. Germline CDR1 and CDR2: SEHNR and FQNEAQ (reference sequence). Unmatched junction bases numbered 3, after V lost 4 bases and J lost 6 bases. The CDR3 consists of 13 residues. CDR3 coding DNA: TGTGCCAGCAGCTCCGCGGGAGTCAATGAGCAGTTCTTC. Residues: CASSSAGVNEQFF.

This clone showed up just once. The rearrangement uses TRBV28 and TRBJ2-5, with D unclear. Germline V lookup: CDR1 MDHEN, CDR2 SYDVKM. This CDR3 is 15 amino acids long. The V end lost 6 bases, the J end lost 0 bases, and 14 bases lay between the germline ends. The CDR3 here is CASSLESLYQETQYF. CDR3 nucleotides: TGTGCCAGCAGCTTGGAGAGTCTTTACCAAGAGACCCAGTACTTC.

This clone was detected only once. V and J are TRBV29-1 and TRBJ1-2; D unclear. With 7 bases removed from V and 3 bases from J, the gap between germline ends came to 6 bases. This CDR3 is built from 10 residues. Per the germline V gene, CDR1 is SQVTM and CDR2 is ANQGSEA. The CDR3 here is CSAFDYGYTF. In nucleotides, the CDR3 is TGCAGCGCCTTCGACTATGGCTACACCTTC.

A few counts support this clone. At the DNA level, this CDR3 is encoded by other sequences in the same sample as well. CDR3 in DNA: TGTGCCAGTAGTCCTCGTAGAAGTTCTGGAAACACCATATATTTT. Amino acid sequence: CASSPRRSSGNTIYF. This chain connects TRBV19 to TRBJ1-3; D not resolved. The CDR3 is 15 amino acids. The ends were cut back, 5 bases at V and 1 base at J, with 12 bases in the middle. Germline V gene sequence: CDR1 LNHDA, CDR2 SQIVND (reference sequence).

This sequence joins TRBV7-2 and TRBJ1-3; 9 positions agree with TRBD1. Germline V gives CDR1 SGHTA, CDR2 FQGNSA. The CDR3 is 15 amino acids. V gave up 5 bases and J gave up 4 bases; unmatched junction bases: 6. This CDR3 reads CASSPQGAGGNTIYF. CDR3 sequence (DNA): TGTGCCAGCAGCCCACAGGGGGCAGGGGGAAACACCATATATTTT.

The chain recombines TRBV6-6 with TRBJ1-2; D gene unclear. The CDR3 has 11 residues. The germline gives CDR1 MNHNY, CDR2 SVGAGI (reference sequence). V lost 4 bases, J lost 9 bases, and 9 bases lay in between. The CDR3 protein is CASSFSDSYTF. The CDR3 bases are TGTGCCAGCAGTTTTTCCGACAGCTACACCTTC.

The genes are TRBV12-3 or TRBV12-4 and TRBJ1-5; D gene unclear. CDR3 size: 13 residues. V was pared by 3 bases and J by 7 bases, with 10 bases between. The CDR3 DNA sequence: TGTGCCAGCAGTTTTGGAATGGGCCAGCCCCAGCATTTT. Its protein product is CASSFGMGQPQHF.

This chain joins TRBV5-1 and TRBJ2-7, with a possible D match to TRBD1 (9 bases). The CDR3 loop spans 19 amino acids. Germline lookup yields CDR1 SGHRS and CDR2 YFSETQ. Trimming pared 2 bases from V and 3 bases from J, leaving 27 bases between. The CDR3 coding sequence is TGCGCCAGCAGCTTTCTGGGGACAGGGATACTAGCGGACCGCTACGAGCAGTACTTC. Encoded protein: CASSFLGTGILADRYEQYF. Together with reference TRBV5-1 and TRBJ2-7, the CDR3 gives the full variable domain: KAGVTQTPRYLIKTRGQQVTLSCSPISGHRSVSWYQQTPGQGLQFLFEYFSETQRNKGNFPGRFSGRQFSNSRSEMNVSTLELGDSALYLCASSFLGTGILADRYEQYFGPGTRLTVT.